The entry that follows covers one T cell receptor beta chain sequence. Its antigen has not been determined. No base quality values were provided; no much bigger clone lies one nucleotide off. Other DNA sequences of this sample code for an identical CDR3. These data belong to a study of memory CD4+ T cells and cytomegalovirus serostatus (dated by TCRdb to about 2019). Describing the broader study: The roughly 35 healthy Belgian adults in the cohort included 9 who were CMV seropositive and around 25 who were CMV seronegative. To replicate a published TCR-based CMV serostatus classifier, the researchers sequenced the CD4+ memory TCRbeta repertoires of a Belgian cohort whose cytomegalovirus serostatus was known. What the work shows at the level of the full study, not this receptor alone: The results were interpreted as suggesting that the CMV-associated TCR signature is largely present in the CD4+ memory repertoire. For predicting CMV serostatus, the median bootstrapped AUC was about 0.95 using the original framework and approximately 0.91 using a US-trained random forest. On the Belgian cohort, the classifier based on the original framework reached a median bootstrapped AUC of about 0.95, with a 95% CI of 0.76-1.00. Of fewer than 200 previously reported CMV-associated TCRbeta sequences, 67 appeared in the CD4+ memory repertoires, each in one to five individuals. Only CD4+CD45RO+ memory cells were sequenced, unlike the original study, which covered naive and memory CD4+ and CD8+ populations.

Single viable CD3+CD4+CD8-CD45RO+ cells were sorted as memory CD4+ T cells on a FACSAria II. CMV serostatus was determined with a Roche Elecsys assay detecting serum IgG against CMV pp150, pp28, p38 and p52. After the samples were thawed, total CD4+ T cells were enriched through positive selection using CD4 magnetic microbeads. Samples originated from another study that specifically interrogated the CD4+ T cell memory repertoire. Peripheral blood mononuclear cells were isolated and cryopreserved following standard operating procedures; serum was stored at -80 °C. The staining relied on CD3-PerCP (BW264/56), CD4-APC (RPA-T4), CD45RO-PE (UCHT1) and CD8-Pacific Orange (3B5) antibodies, and Sytox blue was used to exclude non-viable cells. According to the germline V gene, CDR1 reads KGHSH and CDR2 reads LQKENI. The V end loses 3 bases and the J end loses 5 bases, and a stretch of 10 bases separates them. The cysteine opens and the phenylalanine closes a CDR3 of 13 amino acids. Only CDR3 DNA is held: 39 bases, read in frame from base 1.

Genomic DNA was extracted from sorted cells with the Quick-DNA Microprep Kit. Amplification of TCRbeta DNA was done with the immunoSEQ hsTCRbeta kit, following the protocol from the manufacturer. An Illumina MiSeq instrument was used to sequence the TCRbeta libraries. In the paper's pipeline: Following removal of out-of-frame sequences, a few million distinct TCRbeta sequences were retained, with an average of approximately 64,000 per individual. Each individual was scored by the count of around 160 previously reported CMV-associated TCRbeta sequences and the total productive distinct TCRbeta count. A beta-binomial model was reimplemented in Python, and scikit-learn random forests with default parameters were trained on data from the US cohort. Classifier performance on the Belgian cohort was reported as the median AUC with percentile confidence intervals calculated over 10,000 bootstrap iterations. The table was pulled from immuneACCESS by TCRdb, which kept in-frame rearrangements only. Such tables lose some clones; where checked, under half of the loss comes from unresolved V genes, and the rest has no known cause. V and J calls and clone size are given by that table; D and trimming were obtained from the DNA. The sample data list about 52,000 clones, and about 80% of these were observed just once. In total, the top ten clones hold approximately 1.4% of the sample.

Sequencing was done on a sample of memory CD4+ T cells from blood. Recombination connected TRBV18 to TRBJ2-5; perhaps TRBD2 is the D gene, with 6 bases matching. The source of this sequence is an adult in good health and CMV-seropositive. The sequenced DNA: TGTGCCAGCTCACCGGGACTCCGGGAGACCCAGTACTTC. This is translated as CASSPGLRETQYF.